This entry features one T cell receptor (beta chain) sequence. Its antigen is undetermined. This sample is part of a study of graft-versus-host responses after intestinal transplantation. Study-wide background: All recipients were given anti-thymocyte globulin induction, and tacrolimus and steroids were then administered for three to four years.

Looked up from germline, CDR1 is MDHEN and CDR2 is SYDVKM. Trimming cost V 1 base and J 0 bases, with 18 bases left between them. The CDR3 loop spans 18 amino acids. Study observations and caveats: The recipient marrow held GvH clones, and some of them showed up first in ileum or blood.

Clones were read by immunoSEQ multiplex PCR, and TCRdb kept only the in-frame ones, dropping some. The data show about 86,000 clones, 88% seen once. This chain uses TRBV28 with TRBJ1-1; no reliable D call. This sequence originates from a human donor who was the organ donor for an intestinal transplant. The sample consisted of unstimulated CD4+ T cells sorted from spleen or lymph node cells, taken before transplant. CDR3 DNA sequence: TGTGCCAGCAGTTTATCGTCCAGCGGACCTCCAATGAACACTGAAGCTTTCTTT. It encodes CASSLSSSGPPMNTEAFF.